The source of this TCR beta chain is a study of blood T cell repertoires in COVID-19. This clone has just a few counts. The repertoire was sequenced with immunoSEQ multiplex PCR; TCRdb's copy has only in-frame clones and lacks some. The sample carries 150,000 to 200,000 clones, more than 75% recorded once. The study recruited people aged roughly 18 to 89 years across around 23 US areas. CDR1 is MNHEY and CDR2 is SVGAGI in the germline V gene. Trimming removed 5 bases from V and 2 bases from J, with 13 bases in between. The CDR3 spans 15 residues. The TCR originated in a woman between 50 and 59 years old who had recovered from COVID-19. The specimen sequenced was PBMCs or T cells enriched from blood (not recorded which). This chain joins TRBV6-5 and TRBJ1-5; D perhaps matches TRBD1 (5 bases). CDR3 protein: CASSPQGRGNQPQHF. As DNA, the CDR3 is TGTGCCAGCAGTCCCCAGGGTAGGGGCAATCAGCCCCAGCATTTT.